The subject of this entry is one T cell receptor beta chain. Its antigen is not known. The germline V and J ends were trimmed by 3 bases and 4 bases, with 11 bases remaining between them. This CDR3 has 14 residues. CDR1 and CDR2 from the germline V gene are SGHRS and YFSETQ. The data originate from a study of T cells in localized non-small cell lung cancer. General observations from the study: Higher adjacent-lung clonality was associated with shorter survival. Heterogeneity remains possible, as sequencing covered one tumor region only. The appearance of a median about 60 of the top 100 tumor clones was seen in adjacent lung. The study found T cell clonality highest in uninvolved adjacent lung, above tumor.

Sequencing used immunoSEQ multiplex PCR; TCRdb keeps in-frame clones, though not all of them. The sample has tens of thousands of clones, about 85% seen once. V and J are TRBV5-1 and TRBJ1-3; the D is unclear. The sequencing here drew on PBMCs, taken before any cancer treatment. This clonotype was obtained from a man aged 35 to 70 with stage II squamous cell lung carcinoma. CDR3 nucleotides: TGCGCCAGCAGCTCCACGCTGGGGGGAAACACCATATATTTT. Amino acids: CASSSTLGGNTIYF.